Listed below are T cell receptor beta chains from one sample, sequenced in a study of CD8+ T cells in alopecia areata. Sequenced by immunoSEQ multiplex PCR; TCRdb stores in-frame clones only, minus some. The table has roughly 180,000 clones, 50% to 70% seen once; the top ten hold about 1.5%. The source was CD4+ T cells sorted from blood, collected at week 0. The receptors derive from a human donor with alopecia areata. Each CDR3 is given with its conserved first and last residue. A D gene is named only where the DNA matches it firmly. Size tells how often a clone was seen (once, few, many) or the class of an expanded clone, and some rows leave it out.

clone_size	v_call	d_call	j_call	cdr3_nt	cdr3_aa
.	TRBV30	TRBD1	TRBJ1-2	TGTGCCTGGCGGAATACAGGGGGGCTTTCTAATGGCTACACCTTC	CAWRNTGGLSNGYTF
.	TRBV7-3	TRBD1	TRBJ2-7	TGTGCCAGCAGGGAAGGACAGGGGCGGGCCGAGCAGTACTTC	CASREGQGRAEQYF
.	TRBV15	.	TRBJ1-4	TGTGCCACCAGCAGAGATCAGATAGGAACATTACTGTTTTTT	CATSRDQIGTLLFF
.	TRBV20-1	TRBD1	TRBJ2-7	TGCAGTGCTACGGACAGGGACGAGCAGTACTTC	CSATDRDEQYF
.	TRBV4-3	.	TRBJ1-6	TGCGCCAGCAGTTACTCGGGGAATTCACCCCTCCACTTT	CASSYSGNSPLHF
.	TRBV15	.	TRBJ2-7	TGTGCCACCAGCCCTCAAGGCACTTACAGTGGTGAGCAGTACTTC	CATSPQGTYSGEQYF
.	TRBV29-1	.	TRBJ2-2	TGCAGCTCGGGGACGGGGAACACCGGGGAGCTGTTTTTT	CSSGTGNTGELFF
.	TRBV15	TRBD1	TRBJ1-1	TGTGCCACCAGCAGAGTCCGGGGACAGGGGAGGGGAGCTTTCTTT	CATSRVRGQGRGAFF
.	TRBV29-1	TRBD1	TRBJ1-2	TGCAGCGTCCTCCTTGGACAGGTGAACTATGGCTACACCTTC	CSVLLGQVNYGYTF
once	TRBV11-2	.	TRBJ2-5	TGTGCCAGCAGCTTAGCTTCGTTTGGGACGGGGGAGACCCAGTACTTC	CASSLASFGTGETQYF
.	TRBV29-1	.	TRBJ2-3	TGCAGCGTTGAGATTTTATATACGCAGTATTTT	CSVEILYTQYF
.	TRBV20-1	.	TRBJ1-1	TGCAGTGCTAGGGGCCCCAAGGGAGCTTTCTTT	CSARGPKGAFF
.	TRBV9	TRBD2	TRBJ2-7	TGTGCCAGCAGCACCGCTAGCGGGGGCTACGAGCAGTACTTC	CASSTASGGYEQYF
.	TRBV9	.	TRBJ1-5	TGTGCCAGCAGAGACGAATATAGCAATCAGCCCCAGCATTTT	CASRDEYSNQPQHF
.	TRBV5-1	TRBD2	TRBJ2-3	TGCGCCAGCAGCCCGGGACTAGCGGACAGCACAGATACGCAGTATTTT	CASSPGLADSTDTQYF
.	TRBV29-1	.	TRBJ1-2	TGCAGCGTTGAAGAGATAAGTTGGAGTGGCTACACCTTC	CSVEEISWSGYTF